This TCR beta chain is drawn from a study of blood T cells in healthy people across ages. This CDR3 has 15 residues. Germline V gene lookup returns CDR1 SGHAT and CDR2 FQNNGV. Trimming left V 3 bases short and J 4 bases short, with 15 bases between. Primed by a sample-barcoded 5' primer and a J-beta primer mix, a second PCR proceeded for roughly 7 to 11 cycles. Each TCR beta cDNA got a 12-nucleotide random molecular identifier. TCRdb analysed the 5' RACE reads with MiXCR anew, one entry per CDR3 protein. This sample carries about 640,000 distinct CDR3 sequences, less than 35% of them seen once, and the ten largest clones take about 15%. Overall study results and limits: Researchers deemed the diversity estimates from one million T cells underestimates. Long-lived donors carried more naive CD4+ cells and greater diversity than aged donors.

This clonotype has a handful of counts. The antigen remains undetermined. This clonotype originated in a woman at least 80 years old in good health. V and J are TRBV11-2 and TRBJ1-1, with D possibly being TRBD1 (5 bases). What was sequenced was blood. The CDR3 sequence is CASSLGGGLGTEAFF. The CDR3 nucleotides read TGTGCCAGCAGCTTGGGGGGGGGTCTCGGCACTGAAGCTTTCTTT.